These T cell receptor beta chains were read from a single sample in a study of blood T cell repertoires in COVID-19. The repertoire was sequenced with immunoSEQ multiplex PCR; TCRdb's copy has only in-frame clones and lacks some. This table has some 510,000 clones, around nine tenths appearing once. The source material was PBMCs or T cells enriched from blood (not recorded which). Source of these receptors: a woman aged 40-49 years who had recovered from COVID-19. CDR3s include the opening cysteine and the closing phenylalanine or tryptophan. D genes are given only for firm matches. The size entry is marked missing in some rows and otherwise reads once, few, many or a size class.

CDR3aa: CASSQDALGQGASGYTF
CDR3nt: TGTGCCAGCAGCCAAGACGCCTTGGGTCAGGGGGCGAGTGGCTACACCTTC
abundance: -
v_gene: TRBV14
d_gene: TRBD1
j_gene: TRBJ1-2

CDR3aa: CASSRGQGDYGYTF
CDR3nt: TGTGCCAGCAGCCGAGGACAGGGGGACTATGGCTACACCTTC
abundance: -
v_gene: TRBV2
d_gene: TRBD1
j_gene: TRBJ1-2

CDR3aa: CASSQGTANEKLFF
CDR3nt: TGTGCCAGCAGCCAAGGGACAGCAAATGAAAAACTGTTTTTT
abundance: -
v_gene: TRBV4-2
d_gene: -
j_gene: TRBJ1-4

CDR3aa: CASRGLAELTDTQYF
CDR3nt: TGTGCCAGCAGAGGACTAGCGGAGCTCACAGATACGCAGTATTTT
abundance: -
v_gene: TRBV2
d_gene: TRBD2
j_gene: TRBJ2-3

CDR3aa: CASSLRDRAGNTIYF
CDR3nt: TGTGCCAGCAGCTTAAGGGACAGGGCCGGAAACACCATATATTTT
abundance: once
v_gene: TRBV7-2
d_gene: TRBD1
j_gene: TRBJ1-3

CDR3aa: CASGNGQGQDTEAFF
CDR3nt: TGTGCTAGTGGTAACGGACAGGGGCAGGACACTGAAGCTTTCTTT
abundance: few
v_gene: TRBV12-5
d_gene: TRBD1
j_gene: TRBJ1-1

CDR3aa: CASSPQASTEAFF
CDR3nt: TGTGCCAGCAGCCCACAGGCCTCGACTGAAGCTTTCTTT
abundance: -
v_gene: TRBV11-3
d_gene: -
j_gene: TRBJ1-1

CDR3aa: CASSHGSAGAREKLFF
CDR3nt: TGCGCCAGCAGCCATGGGTCAGCAGGGGCGCGGGAAAAACTGTTTTTT
abundance: -
v_gene: TRBV4-1
d_gene: -
j_gene: TRBJ1-4

CDR3aa: CASKLRTGFYGELFF
CDR3nt: TGTGCCAGCAAATTAAGGACAGGTTTTTACGGGGAGCTGTTTTTT
abundance: -
v_gene: TRBV21-1
d_gene: -
j_gene: TRBJ2-2

CDR3aa: CASSPRTEVNEKLFF
CDR3nt: TGCGCCAGCAGCCCCCGGACAGAGGTTAATGAAAAACTGTTTTTT
abundance: -
v_gene: TRBV4-1
d_gene: -
j_gene: TRBJ1-4

CDR3aa: CANAVDRTYEQYF
CDR3nt: TGTGCCAACGCCGTGGACAGGACCTACGAGCAGTACTTC
abundance: few
v_gene: TRBV12-3/TRBV12-4
d_gene: TRBD1
j_gene: TRBJ2-7

CDR3aa: CASSYSQQGEDQPQHF
CDR3nt: TGTGCCAGCAGTTACTCGCAACAGGGTGAGGATCAGCCCCAGCATTTT
abundance: -
v_gene: TRBV6-2/TRBV6-3
d_gene: -
j_gene: TRBJ1-5

CDR3aa: CATSSSGIFSSSAENEKLFF
CDR3nt: TGTGCCACCAGCAGTTCAGGTATATTCTCTTCCTCGGCTGAGAATGAAAAACTGTTTTTT
abundance: -
v_gene: TRBV15
d_gene: -
j_gene: TRBJ1-4

CDR3aa: CSGAGARETEAFF
CDR3nt: TGCAGCGGGGCAGGGGCGCGAGAAACTGAAGCTTTCTTT
abundance: -
v_gene: TRBV29-1
d_gene: -
j_gene: TRBJ1-1

CDR3aa: CASSFPGGTQYF
CDR3nt: TGTGCCAGCAGCTTTCCGGGGGGGACCCAGTACTTC
abundance: -
v_gene: TRBV7-2
d_gene: TRBD2
j_gene: TRBJ2-5

CDR3aa: CASSLVTVGEQYF
CDR3nt: TGTGCCAGCAGCCTTGTGACAGTGGGCGAGCAGTACTTC
abundance: few
v_gene: TRBV14
d_gene: -
j_gene: TRBJ2-7

CDR3aa: CASSLFEGQVYYEQYF
CDR3nt: TGTGCCAGCAGCCTTTTTGAGGGACAGGTCTACTACGAGCAGTACTTC
abundance: -
v_gene: TRBV5-6
d_gene: TRBD1
j_gene: TRBJ2-7

CDR3aa: CASRGTGRGNQPQHF
CDR3nt: TGTGCCAGCAGGGGGACAGGGCGGGGGAATCAGCCCCAGCATTTT
abundance: -
v_gene: TRBV28
d_gene: TRBD1
j_gene: TRBJ1-5

CDR3aa: CASSPPGPMRGAFF
CDR3nt: TGTGCCAGCAGCCCTCCGGGACCCATGCGGGGAGCTTTCTTT
abundance: -
v_gene: TRBV7-2
d_gene: -
j_gene: TRBJ1-1

CDR3aa: CASRLTGGSTDTQYF
CDR3nt: TGTGCCAGCAGGCTCACAGGGGGCTCCACAGATACGCAGTATTTT
abundance: -
v_gene: TRBV11-2
d_gene: TRBD1
j_gene: TRBJ2-3

CDR3aa: CARTPTRQGVASGANVLTF
CDR3nt: -
abundance: -
v_gene: TRBV7-5
d_gene: -
j_gene: TRBJ2-6

CDR3aa: CASSRDRGYGYTF
CDR3nt: TGTGCCAGCAGCCGTGACAGGGGCTATGGCTACACCTTC
abundance: -
v_gene: TRBV14
d_gene: TRBD1
j_gene: TRBJ1-2

CDR3aa: CASSLWSGGQPQHF
CDR3nt: TGTGCCAGCAGTTTATGGTCGGGGGGTCAGCCCCAGCATTTT
abundance: -
v_gene: TRBV27
d_gene: -
j_gene: TRBJ1-5

CDR3aa: CATSDWGQPDEQYF
CDR3nt: TGTGCCACCAGTGATTGGGGGCAGCCGGACGAGCAGTACTTC
abundance: few
v_gene: TRBV24-1
d_gene: -
j_gene: TRBJ2-7

CDR3aa: CASSQDAFRESNTEAFF
CDR3nt: TGCGCCAGCAGCCAAGATGCCTTTAGGGAGTCAAACACTGAAGCTTTCTTT
abundance: -
v_gene: TRBV4-3
d_gene: -
j_gene: TRBJ1-1

CDR3aa: CASSFTGTGDHEQYF
CDR3nt: TGTGCCAGCAGTTTTACCGGGACAGGGGACCACGAGCAGTACTTC
abundance: -
v_gene: TRBV7-9
d_gene: TRBD1
j_gene: TRBJ2-7